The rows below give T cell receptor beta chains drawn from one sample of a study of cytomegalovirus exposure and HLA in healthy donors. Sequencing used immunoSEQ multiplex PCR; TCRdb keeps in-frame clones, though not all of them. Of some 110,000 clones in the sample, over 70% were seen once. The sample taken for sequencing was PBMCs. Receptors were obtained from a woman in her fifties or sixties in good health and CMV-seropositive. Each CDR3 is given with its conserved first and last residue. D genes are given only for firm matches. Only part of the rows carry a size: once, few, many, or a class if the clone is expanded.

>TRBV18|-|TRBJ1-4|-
CASSLQTVTATNEKLFF
TGTGCCAGCTCGCTTCAGACAGTCACCGCAACTAATGAAAAACTGTTTTTT
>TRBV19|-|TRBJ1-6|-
CASSPDSRQRPLHF
TGTGCCAGTAGTCCAGACAGTCGGCAACGACCCCTCCACTTT
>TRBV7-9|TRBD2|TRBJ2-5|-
CASSFGGVMIETQYF
TGTGCCAGCAGCTTCGGGGGGGTTATGATAGAGACCCAGTACTTC
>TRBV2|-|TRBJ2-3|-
CASSGTDSRTDTQYF
TGTGCCAGCAGTGGGACAGATTCTCGCACAGATACGCAGTATTTT
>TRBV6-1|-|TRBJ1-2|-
CASDNSGKFYNGYTF
TGTGCCAGCGACAATAGCGGCAAATTTTATAATGGCTACACCTTC
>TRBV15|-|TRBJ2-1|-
CATSSRRGSYNEQFF
TGTGCCACCAGCAGTAGAAGGGGATCCTACAATGAGCAGTTCTTC
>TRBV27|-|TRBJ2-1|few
CASSLSLGARHNEQFF
TGTGCCAGCAGTTTATCTCTGGGGGCGAGGCACAATGAGCAGTTCTTC
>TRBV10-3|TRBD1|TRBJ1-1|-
CAIRDTGGGEAFF
TGTGCCATTAGAGATACAGGGGGCGGTGAAGCTTTCTTT
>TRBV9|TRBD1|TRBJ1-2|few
CASSQTGGRGYTF
TGTGCCAGCAGCCAAACAGGGGGCAGGGGCTACACCTTC
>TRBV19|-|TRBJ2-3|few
CASRETTSTDTQYF
TGTGCCAGTAGGGAGACTACAAGCACAGATACGCAGTATTTT
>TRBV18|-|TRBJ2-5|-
CASSPPSVQETQYF
TGTGCCAGCTCACCACCGTCAGTCCAAGAGACCCAGTACTTC
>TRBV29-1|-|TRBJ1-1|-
CSVGRGTEAFF
TGCAGCGTGGGAAGGGGGACTGAAGCTTTCTTT
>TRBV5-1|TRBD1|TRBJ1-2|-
CASSSGTVRDGYTF
TGCGCCAGCAGCTCGGGGACAGTTAGGGATGGCTACACCTTC
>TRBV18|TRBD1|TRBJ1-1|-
CASSPRQGDEAFF
TGTGCCAGCTCACCACGACAGGGCGATGAAGCTTTCTTT
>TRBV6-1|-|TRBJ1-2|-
CASGLDTSYGYTF
TGTGCCAGCGGCCTCGACACATCCTATGGCTACACCTTC
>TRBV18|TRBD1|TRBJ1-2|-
CASSPSLQGGYGYTF
TGTGCCAGCTCACCTTCCTTACAGGGGGGCTATGGCTACACCTTC
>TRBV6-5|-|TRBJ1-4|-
CASRREPNEKLFF
TGTGCCAGCAGACGGGAACCAAATGAAAAACTGTTTTTT
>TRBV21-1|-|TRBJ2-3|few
CASSKHYSERETDTQYF
TGTGCCAGCAGCAAACATTACTCGGAGCGGGAGACAGATACGCAGTATTTT
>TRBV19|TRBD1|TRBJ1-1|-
CASSTTGQGYMNTEAFF
TGTGCCAGTAGTACAACAGGACAGGGGTACATGAACACTGAAGCTTTCTTT
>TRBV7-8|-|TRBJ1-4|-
CASSFRATATNEKLFF
TGTGCCAGCAGCTTTCGAGCTACTGCAACTAATGAAAAACTGTTTTTT
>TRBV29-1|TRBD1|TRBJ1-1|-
CSALGGQGADTEAFF
TGCAGCGCGTTGGGAGGACAGGGGGCGGATACTGAAGCTTTCTTT
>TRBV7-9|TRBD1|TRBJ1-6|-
CASSSTGTGSSPLHF
TGTGCCAGCAGCTCGACCGGGACAGGGAGTTCACCCCTCCACTTT
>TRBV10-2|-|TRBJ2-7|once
CASSAGTLFYEQYF
TGCGCCAGCAGTGCCGGGACTCTATTCTACGAGCAGTACTTC
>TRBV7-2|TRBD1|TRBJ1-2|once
CASSTGTGNYGYTF
TGTGCCAGCAGCACCGGGACAGGGAACTATGGCTACACCTTC
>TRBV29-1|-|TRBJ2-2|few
CSAGRAEGTGELFF
TGCAGCGCCGGAAGAGCGGAGGGGACCGGGGAGCTGTTTTTT
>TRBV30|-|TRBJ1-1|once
CAWSSLTGRVEAFF
TGTGCCTGGAGTTCGCTCACAGGGCGGGTTGAAGCTTTCTTT
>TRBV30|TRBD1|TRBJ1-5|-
CAWSPPGTGDFDSNQPQHF
TGTGCCTGGAGCCCTCCGGGGACAGGGGACTTTGATAGCAATCAGCCCCAGCATTTT
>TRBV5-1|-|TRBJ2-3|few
CASSSAGFGSPDTQYF
TGCGCCAGCAGCTCCGCAGGGTTCGGCAGCCCAGATACGCAGTATTTT
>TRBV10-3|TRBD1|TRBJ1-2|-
CAISPGQGGNYGYTF
TGTGCCATCAGTCCTGGACAGGGGGGTAACTATGGCTACACCTTC
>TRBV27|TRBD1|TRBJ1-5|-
CASSSGQGINQPQHF
TGTGCCAGCAGTTCCGGACAGGGGATAAATCAGCCCCAGCATTTT
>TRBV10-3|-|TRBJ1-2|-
CAISDRRGSGYTF
TGTGCCATCAGTGACCGGAGAGGGTCTGGCTACACCTTC
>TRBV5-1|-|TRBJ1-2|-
CASSFDDSNYGYTF
TGCGCCAGCAGCTTCGATGACAGTAACTATGGCTACACCTTC
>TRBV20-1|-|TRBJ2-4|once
CSLAKNIQYF
TGCAGCCTAGCCAAAAACATTCAGTACTTC
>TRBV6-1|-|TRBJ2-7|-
CASSEPRRDTYEQYF
TGTGCCAGCAGTGAGCCTCGCCGGGACACCTACGAGCAGTACTTC
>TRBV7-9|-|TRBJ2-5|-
CASRLQETQYF
TGTGCCAGCAGACTTCAAGAGACCCAGTACTTC
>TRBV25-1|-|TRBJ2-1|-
CASSESGQAKNEQFF
TGTGCCAGCAGTGAATCGGGACAAGCAAAGAATGAGCAGTTCTTC
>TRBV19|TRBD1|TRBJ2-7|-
CASSAGTGYEQYF
TGTGCCAGTAGTGCCGGGACAGGGTATGAGCAGTACTTC
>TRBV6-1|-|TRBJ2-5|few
CASSLLQGPQETQYF
TGTGCCAGCAGCTTGTTACAGGGACCTCAAGAGACCCAGTACTTC
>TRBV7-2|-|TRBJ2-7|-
CASSLMVEGARTNPYEQYF
TGTGCCAGCAGCTTAATGGTTGAAGGGGCGCGAACAAATCCCTACGAGCAGTACTTC
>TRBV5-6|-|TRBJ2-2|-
CASSLVGSRDTGELFF
TGTGCCAGCAGCTTGGTCGGGAGTCGCGACACCGGGGAGCTGTTTTTT
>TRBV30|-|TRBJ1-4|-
CAWSVRRDEKLFF
TGTGCCTGGAGTGTAAGAAGAGATGAAAAACTGTTTTTT
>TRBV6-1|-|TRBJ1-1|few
CASSDFIFSDTEAFF
TGTGCCAGCAGTGACTTTATCTTCTCGGACACTGAAGCTTTCTTT
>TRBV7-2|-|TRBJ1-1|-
CASSLQGRTEAFF
TGTGCCAGCAGCTTGCAGGGTAGAACTGAAGCTTTCTTT
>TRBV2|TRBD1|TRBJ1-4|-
CASRSGTGGVLANEKLFF
TGTGCCAGCAGATCCGGGACAGGGGGCGTATTGGCTAATGAAAAACTGTTTTTT
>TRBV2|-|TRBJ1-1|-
CASSRGVQGNTEAFF
TGTGCCAGCAGCCGAGGGGTACAGGGGAACACTGAAGCTTTCTTT
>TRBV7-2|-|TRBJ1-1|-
CASSNRDKSGEAFF
TGTGCCAGCAGCAACCGGGACAAAAGTGGAGAAGCTTTCTTT